The 14 T cell receptor beta chains reported below all come from one sample, sequenced in a study of control samples from healthy donors and cancer patients. Libraries were prepared by immunoSEQ multiplex PCR; TCRdb keeps only in-frame clonotypes and omits some of them. The sample consists of approximately 110,000 clones, 83% of them appearing once. The sequenced sample was blood. The receptors stem from a woman aged 50 to 60 in good health.

The chain has TRBV9 and TRBJ1-4; 9 bases are a match to TRBD1. Germline V gene lookup returns CDR1 SGDLS and CDR2 YYNGEE. CDR3 length equals 14 residues. J lost 4 bases, V lost 3 bases, and 1 base had no gene match. CDR3 loop: CASSGTGVNEKLFF. The CDR3 coding sequence is TGTGCCAGCAGCGGGACAGGGGTTAATGAAAAACTGTTTTTT.

This clone was detected only a few times. A junction end diverges from the germline sequence, so it may reflect a read error. The chain employs TRBV3-1 (or the pseudogene TRBV3-2) and TRBJ2-5, with D hard to call. The CDR3 is 10 amino acids. Germline loops: CDR1 LGHDT, CDR2 YNNKEL (reference sequence). Here the CDR3 reads CASSEETQYF. The DNA for the CDR3 is TGTGCCAGCAGCGAAGAGACCCAGTACTTC.

This clone was found once. The rearrangement uses TRBV4-3 and TRBJ1-6; D ambiguous. Germline loops: CDR1 LGHNA, CDR2 YSLEER. The V and J ends lost 0 bases and 3 bases respectively, with 12 bases between them. The CDR3 runs to 17 residues. The CDR3 region is CASSQERSTYYNSPLHF. The CDR3 DNA reads as TGCGCCAGCAGCCAAGAACGAAGCACCTACTATAATTCACCCCTCCACTTT.

The chain links TRBV5-4 to TRBJ2-5, with 8 positions matching TRBD1. Germline loops: CDR1 SGHNT, CDR2 YYREEE (reference sequence). The CDR3 sequence is 15 residues long. Trimming took 5 bases from V and 1 from J; bases not matched to a gene: 7. CDR3: CASSLDRAVQETQYF. CDR3 sequence (DNA): TGTGCCAGCAGTCTGGACAGGGCGGTCCAAGAGACCCAGTACTTC.

The genes are TRBV19 and TRBJ2-1; TRBD1 matches 10 bases. J was trimmed by 7 bases and V by 5 bases; bases with no gene match: 5. The CDR3 covers 14 residues. The germline gives CDR1 LNHDA, CDR2 SQIVND (reference sequence). CDR3 loop: CASSGGQGMNEQFF. CDR3 DNA: TGTGCCAGTAGTGGGGGACAGGGGATGAATGAGCAGTTCTTC.

The rearrangement links TRBV7-2 to TRBJ1-4; 11 bases align to TRBD1. Germline trimming cut 5 bases from V and 7 bases from J; bases unmatched to any gene: 6. This CDR3 is 15 amino acids long. CDR1 SGHTA and CDR2 FQGNSA come from the germline V gene. This CDR3 is CASSPRTGGVEKLFF. The CDR3 DNA reads as TGTGCCAGCAGCCCGAGGACAGGGGGCGTTGAAAAACTGTTTTTT.

This chain joins TRBV11-3 and TRBJ1-1; D call uncertain. The CDR3 is 11 residues long. Germline CDR1 SGHNT, CDR2 YENEEA. V was trimmed by 4 bases and J by 3 bases, leaving 3 bases between them. The CDR3 DNA sequence: TGTGCCAGCAGCTCGTACACTGAAGCTTTCTTT. It is translated as CASSSYTEAFF.

The V call is TRBV30, the J call TRBJ1-2, with TRBD1 identical over 12 bases. The germline V gene has CDR1 GTSNPN and CDR2 SVGIG (reference sequence). The V gene end was trimmed by 5 bases and the J gene end by 4 bases; junction bases not matched to a gene: 8. The CDR3 sequence is 15 residues long. CDR3: CAWGFGTGGGYGYTF. CDR3 coding DNA: TGTGCCTGGGGTTTCGGGACAGGGGGCGGCTATGGCTACACCTTC.

The rearrangement uses TRBV5-1 and TRBJ2-2, with TRBD2 identical over 8 bases. The CDR3 loop spans 17 amino acids. The germline V gene encodes CDR1 SGHRS and CDR2 YFSETQ. After removal of 4 bases from V and 5 bases from J, the junction contained 13 bases not matched to a gene. The CDR3 loop reads CASSPVPSGGGTGELFF. The CDR3 nucleotides read TGCGCCAGCAGCCCCGTTCCCAGCGGGGGAGGTACCGGGGAGCTGTTTTTT. The full variable domain, with the rest looked up from reference TRBV5-1 and TRBJ2-2, is KAGVTQTPRYLIKTRGQQVTLSCSPISGHRSVSWYQQTPGQGLQFLFEYFSETQRNKGNFPGRFSGRQFSNSRSEMNVSTLELGDSALYLCASSPVPSGGGTGELFFGEGSRLTVL.

J is TRBJ2-1 and V is TRBV30; 10 nucleotides line up with TRBD2. Trimming took 3 bases from V and 3 from J; bases not matched to a gene: 8. The CDR3 spans 16 residues. From germline, CDR1 is GTSNPN and CDR2 SVGIG (reference sequence). In DNA, the CDR3 is TGTGCCTGGAGCCTCTCGGGACTAGCGATCTACAATGAGCAGTTCTTC. Residues: CAWSLSGLAIYNEQFF.

This chain connects TRBV4-1 to TRBJ1-6; D not certain. CDR1 and CDR2 from the germline V gene are MGHRA and YSYEKL. The CDR3 extends over 15 amino acids. The germline V and J ends were trimmed by 4 bases and 10 bases, with 17 bases remaining between them. DNA of the CDR3: TGCGCCAGCAGCCCTTCCCACATTTTAGGGTCACCCCTCCACTTT. This gives the protein CASSPSHILGSPLHF.

The chain uses TRBV7-2 and TRBJ2-5; D is unresolved. The CDR3 has 15 residues. Germline CDR1 SGHTA, CDR2 FQGNSA. The germline V and J ends were trimmed by 5 bases and 4 bases, with 17 bases remaining between them. The DNA of the CDR3 is TGTGCCAGCAGCGAACGACTGGGATACGGAGAGACCCAGTACTTC. Its translation: CASSERLGYGETQYF.

This sequence joins TRBV6-1 and TRBJ1-2; D unresolved. The CDR3 length is 15 residues. Trimming removed 0 bases from V and 2 bases from J, with 10 bases in between. The germline CDR1 and CDR2 sequences are MNHNS and SASEGT. The DNA of the CDR3 is TGTGCCAGCAGTGAAGCCCTAACAGCCAACTATGGCTACACCTTC. This codes for CASSEALTANYGYTF.

In DNA, the CDR3 is TGTGCCAGCAGTTTTTCAGCGGGGGGGCGCGGGGAGACCCAGTACTTC. It codes for CASSFSAGGRGETQYF. This chain uses TRBV28 with TRBJ2-5; 10 bases fit TRBD2. This CDR3 is built from 16 residues. The ends lost 3 bases at V and 5 bases at J; junction bases unmatched: 9. Germline V gene sequence: CDR1 MDHEN, CDR2 SYDVKM.